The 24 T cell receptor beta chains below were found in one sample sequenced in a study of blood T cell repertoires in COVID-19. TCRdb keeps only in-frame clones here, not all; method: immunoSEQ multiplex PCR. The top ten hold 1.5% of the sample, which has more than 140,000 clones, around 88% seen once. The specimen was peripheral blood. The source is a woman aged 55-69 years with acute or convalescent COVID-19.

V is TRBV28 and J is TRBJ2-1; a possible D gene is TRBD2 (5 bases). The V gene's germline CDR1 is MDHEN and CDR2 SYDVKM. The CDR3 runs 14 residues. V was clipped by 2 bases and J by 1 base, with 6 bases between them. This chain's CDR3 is CASSLPGSYNEQFF. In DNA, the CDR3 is TGTGCCAGCAGTTTACCGGGATCCTACAATGAGCAGTTCTTC.

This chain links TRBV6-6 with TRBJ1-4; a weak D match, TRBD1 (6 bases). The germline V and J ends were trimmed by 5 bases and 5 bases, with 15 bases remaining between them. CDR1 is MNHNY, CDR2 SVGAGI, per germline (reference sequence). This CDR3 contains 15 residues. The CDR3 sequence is CASSAPGTLNEKLFF. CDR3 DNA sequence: TGTGCCAGCAGTGCTCCCGGGACACTCAATGAAAAACTGTTTTTT.

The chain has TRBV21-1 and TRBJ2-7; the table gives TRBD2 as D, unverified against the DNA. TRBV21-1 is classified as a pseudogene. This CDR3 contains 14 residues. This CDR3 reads CASSKDDRAYEQYF. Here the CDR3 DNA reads TGTGCCAGCAGCAAAGACGATAGAGCCTACGAGCAGTACTTC.

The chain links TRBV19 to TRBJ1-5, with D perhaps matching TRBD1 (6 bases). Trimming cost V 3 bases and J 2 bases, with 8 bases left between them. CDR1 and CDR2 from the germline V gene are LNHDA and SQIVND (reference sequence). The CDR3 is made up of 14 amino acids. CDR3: CASSMYRGNQPQHF. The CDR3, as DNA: TGTGCCAGTAGTATGTACAGGGGCAATCAGCCCCAGCATTTT. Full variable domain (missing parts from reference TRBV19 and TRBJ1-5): DGGITQSPKYLFRKEGQNVTLSCEQNLNHDAMYWYRQDPGQGLRLIYYSQIVNDFQKGDIAEGYSVSREKKESFPLTVTSAQKNPTAFYLCASSMYRGNQPQHFGDGTRLSIL.

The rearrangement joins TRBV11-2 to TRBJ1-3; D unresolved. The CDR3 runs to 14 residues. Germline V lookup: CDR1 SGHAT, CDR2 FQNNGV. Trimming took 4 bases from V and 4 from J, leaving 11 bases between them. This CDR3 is CASSSPRLGNTIYF. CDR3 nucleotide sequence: TGTGCCAGCAGCTCCCCCCGACTCGGAAACACCATATATTTT.

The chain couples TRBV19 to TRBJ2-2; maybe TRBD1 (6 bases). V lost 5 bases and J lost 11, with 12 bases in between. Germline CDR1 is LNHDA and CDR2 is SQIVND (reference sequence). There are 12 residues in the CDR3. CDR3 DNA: TGTGCCAGTAGTCCCCGACAGGATGAGCTGTTTTTT. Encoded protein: CASSPRQDELFF.

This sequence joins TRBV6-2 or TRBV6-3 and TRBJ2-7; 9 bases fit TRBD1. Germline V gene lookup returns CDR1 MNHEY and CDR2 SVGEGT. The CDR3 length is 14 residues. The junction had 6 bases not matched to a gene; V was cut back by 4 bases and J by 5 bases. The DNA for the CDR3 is TGTGCCAGCAGTTGGGGACAGGGAGGGGACGAGCAGTACTTC. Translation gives CASSWGQGGDEQYF.

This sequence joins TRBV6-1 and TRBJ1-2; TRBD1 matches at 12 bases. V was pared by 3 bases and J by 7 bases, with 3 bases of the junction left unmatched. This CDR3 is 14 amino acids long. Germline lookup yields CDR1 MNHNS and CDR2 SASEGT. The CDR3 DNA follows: TGTGCCAGCAGTGAGAGGGACAGGGGGCCTGGCTACACCTTC. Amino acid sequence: CASSERDRGPGYTF.

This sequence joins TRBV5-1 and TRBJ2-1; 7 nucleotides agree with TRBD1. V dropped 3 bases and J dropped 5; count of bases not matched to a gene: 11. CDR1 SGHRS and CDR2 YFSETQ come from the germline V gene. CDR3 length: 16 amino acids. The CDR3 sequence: CASSSQTGLLHNEQFF. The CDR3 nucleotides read TGCGCCAGCAGCTCCCAGACAGGGCTTCTACACAATGAGCAGTTCTTC.

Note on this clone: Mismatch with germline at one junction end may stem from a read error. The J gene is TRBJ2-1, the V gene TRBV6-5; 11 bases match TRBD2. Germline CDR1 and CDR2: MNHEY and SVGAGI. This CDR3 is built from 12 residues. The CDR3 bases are TGTGCCAGCAGGGGGACTAGCGGTCGGTGGATCTTC. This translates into CASRGTSGRWIF.

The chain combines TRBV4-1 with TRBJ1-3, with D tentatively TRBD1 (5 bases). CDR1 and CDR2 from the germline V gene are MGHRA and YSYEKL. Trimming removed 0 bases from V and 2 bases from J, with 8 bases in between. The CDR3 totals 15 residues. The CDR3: CASSQDQGPGNTIYF. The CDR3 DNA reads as TGCGCCAGCAGCCAAGATCAGGGCCCTGGAAACACCATATATTTT.

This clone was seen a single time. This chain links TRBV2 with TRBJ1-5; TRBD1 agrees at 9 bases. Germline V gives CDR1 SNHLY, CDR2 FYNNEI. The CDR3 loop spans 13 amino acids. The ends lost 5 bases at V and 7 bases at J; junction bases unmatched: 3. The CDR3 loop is CASSLDRGQPQHF. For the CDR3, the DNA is TGTGCCAGCAGTTTGGACAGGGGACAGCCCCAGCATTTT.

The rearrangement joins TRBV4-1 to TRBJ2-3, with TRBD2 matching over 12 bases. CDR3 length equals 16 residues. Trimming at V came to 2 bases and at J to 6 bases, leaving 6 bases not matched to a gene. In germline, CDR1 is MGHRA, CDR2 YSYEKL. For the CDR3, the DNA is TGCGCCAGCAGCCAAAGACTAGCGGGGGTATTGGATACGCAGTATTTT. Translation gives CASSQRLAGVLDTQYF.

Here the CDR3 DNA reads TGTGCCACCAGTTCGGAGCGGGGAATTGGGGCAGATACGCAGTATTTT. Protein: CATSSERGIGADTQYF. The gene calls are TRBV24-1 and TRBJ2-3, with 7 positions matching TRBD2. This CDR3 contains 16 residues. Germline trimming cut 6 bases from V and 4 bases from J; bases unmatched to any gene: 12. CDR1 is KGHDR, CDR2 SFDVKD, per germline.

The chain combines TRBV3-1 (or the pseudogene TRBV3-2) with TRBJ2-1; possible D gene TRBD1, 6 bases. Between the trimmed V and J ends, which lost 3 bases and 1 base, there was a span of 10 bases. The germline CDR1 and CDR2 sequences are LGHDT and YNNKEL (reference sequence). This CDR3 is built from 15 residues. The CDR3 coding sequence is TGTGCCAGCAGCCACGAGGGGGTATCCTACAATGAGCAGTTCTTC. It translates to CASSHEGVSYNEQFF.

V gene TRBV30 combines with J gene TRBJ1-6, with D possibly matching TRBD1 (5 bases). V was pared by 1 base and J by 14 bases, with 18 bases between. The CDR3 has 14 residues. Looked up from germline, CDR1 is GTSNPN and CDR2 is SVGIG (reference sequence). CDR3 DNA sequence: TGTGCCTGGAGTGGGGGACCGACCGGGGGGGCCCTCCACTTT. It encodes CAWSGGPTGGALHF.

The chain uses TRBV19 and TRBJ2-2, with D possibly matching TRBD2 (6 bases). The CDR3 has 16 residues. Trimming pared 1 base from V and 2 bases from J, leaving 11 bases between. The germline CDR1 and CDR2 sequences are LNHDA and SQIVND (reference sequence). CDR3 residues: CASSIVGGFNTGELFF. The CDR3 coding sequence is TGTGCCAGTAGTATAGTAGGAGGGTTTAACACCGGGGAGCTGTTTTTT.

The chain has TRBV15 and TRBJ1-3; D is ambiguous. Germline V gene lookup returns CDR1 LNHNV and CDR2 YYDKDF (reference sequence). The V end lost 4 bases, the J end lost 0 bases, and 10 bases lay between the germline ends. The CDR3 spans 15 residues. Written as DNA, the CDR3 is TGTGCCACCAGCACAGCAGGCAGCTCTGGAAACACCATATATTTT. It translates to CATSTAGSSGNTIYF.

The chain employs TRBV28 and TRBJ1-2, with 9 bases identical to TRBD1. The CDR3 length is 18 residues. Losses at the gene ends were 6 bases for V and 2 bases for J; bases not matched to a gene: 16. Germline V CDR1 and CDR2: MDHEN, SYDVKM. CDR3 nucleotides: TGTGCCAGCAGCTCATCCAACTACAGGGGGCCGAAGAACTATGGCTACACCTTC. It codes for CASSSSNYRGPKNYGYTF.

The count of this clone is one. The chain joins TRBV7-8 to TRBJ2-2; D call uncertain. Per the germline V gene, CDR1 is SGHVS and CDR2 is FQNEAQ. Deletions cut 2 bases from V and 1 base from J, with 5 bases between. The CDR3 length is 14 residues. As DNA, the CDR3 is TGTGCCAGCAGCTTACGGGTGAACACCGGGGAGCTGTTTTTT. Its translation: CASSLRVNTGELFF.

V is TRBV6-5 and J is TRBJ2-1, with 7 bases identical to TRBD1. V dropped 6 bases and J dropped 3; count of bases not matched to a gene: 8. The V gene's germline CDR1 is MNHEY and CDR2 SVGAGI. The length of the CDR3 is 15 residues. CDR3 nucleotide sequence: TGTGCCAGCAGATTTTCCGGGACAGACTACAATGAGCAGTTCTTC. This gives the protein CASRFSGTDYNEQFF.

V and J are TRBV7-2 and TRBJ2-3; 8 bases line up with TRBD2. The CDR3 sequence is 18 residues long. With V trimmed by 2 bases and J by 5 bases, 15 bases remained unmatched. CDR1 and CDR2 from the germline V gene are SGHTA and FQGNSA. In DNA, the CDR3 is TGTGCCAGCAGCTTACCCGGGACTAGTGTTATAGCAAGAGATACGCAGTATTTT. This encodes CASSLPGTSVIARDTQYF.

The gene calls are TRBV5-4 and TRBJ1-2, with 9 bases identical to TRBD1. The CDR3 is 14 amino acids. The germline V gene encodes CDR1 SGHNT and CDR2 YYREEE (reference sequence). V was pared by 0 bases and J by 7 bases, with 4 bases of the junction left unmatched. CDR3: CASSLDRGQSGYTF. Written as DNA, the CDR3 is TGTGCCAGCAGCTTGGACAGGGGGCAAAGTGGCTACACCTTC. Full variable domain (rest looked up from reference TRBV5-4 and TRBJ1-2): ETGVTQSPTHLIKTRGQQVTLRCSSQSGHNTVSWYQQALGQGPQFIFQYYREEENGRGNFPPRFSGLQFPNYSSELNVNALELDDSALYLCASSLDRGQSGYTFGSGTRLTVV.

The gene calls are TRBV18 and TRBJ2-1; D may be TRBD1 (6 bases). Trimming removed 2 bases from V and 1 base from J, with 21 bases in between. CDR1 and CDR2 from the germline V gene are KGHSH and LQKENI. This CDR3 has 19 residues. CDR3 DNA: TGTGCCAGCTCACCAACCCTCGGTAGGGACACTTCTTCCTACAATGAGCAGTTCTTC. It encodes CASSPTLGRDTSSYNEQFF.